A selection of T cell receptor beta chains follows, all from one sample in a study of beta chain features in type 1 diabetes. Produced via immunoSEQ multiplex PCR; TCRdb's table is partial and in-frame only. This table has a few hundred thousand clones, about 20% appearing once. The material sequenced was naive CD4+ T cells from blood. These receptor sequences come from a woman between 18 and 29 years old in good health. CDR3s include the opening cysteine and the closing phenylalanine or tryptophan. The D gene is left open where the match is weak. Not all rows give a size; the values are once, few, many and, for expanded clones, a class.

TGTGCTTCCACTAACTCTGGGGCCAACGTCCTGACTTTC	CASTNSGANVLTF	-	TRBV12-5	TRBJ2-6	few
TGTGCCAGCAGCCCGCTAGCGGGAGGGGTTGGCGACGAGCAGTACTTC	CASSPLAGGVGDEQYF	TRBD2	TRBV5-4	TRBJ2-7	-
TGTGCCAGCAGCGATCCATGCTCGGGAGGGGCCAACGTCCTGACTTTC	CASSDPCSGGANVLTF	-	TRBV21-1	TRBJ2-6	-
TGTGCCAGCAGTGAATTTGGAGTTCAAGAGACCCAGTACTTC	CASSEFGVQETQYF	-	TRBV25-1	TRBJ2-5	-
TGTGCCTGGAGTCTCCCGCGAGGACTTTACCGATCCCTCTATGGCTACACCTTC	CAWSLPRGLYRSLYGYTF	-	TRBV30	TRBJ1-2	-
TGTGCCTGGAGTCCCGGGAACACAGATACGCAGTATTTT	CAWSPGNTDTQYF	-	TRBV30	TRBJ2-3	few
TGTGCCAGCAGCTTAAGGGCAGGGGGCTTGAACACCGGGGAGCTGTTTTTT	CASSLRAGGLNTGELFF	TRBD1	TRBV7-3	TRBJ2-2	-
TGTGCCAGCTCATTCGACAGGTCCGCATACGAGCAGTACTTC	CASSFDRSAYEQYF	-	TRBV18	TRBJ2-7	few
TGTGCCTGGAATGGGCAATTGCTGAACACTGAAGCTTTCTTT	CAWNGQLLNTEAFF	-	TRBV30	TRBJ1-1	few
TGTGCCAGCAGCTTAGTGGGGTCAGGGACCTACGAGCAGTACTTC	CASSLVGSGTYEQYF	-	TRBV7-2	TRBJ2-7	-
TGTGCCAGCAGTTCACAGGGGTTCGATCAGCCCCAGCATTTT	CASSSQGFDQPQHF	TRBD1	TRBV27	TRBJ1-5	-
TGTGCCAGTAGTGCGAGTCTCGGGACTACCTTCACCGGGGAGCTGTTTTTT	CASSASLGTTFTGELFF	TRBD2	TRBV19	TRBJ2-2	-
TGTGCCAGCAGTGAACAGGGGGCCTACGAGCAGTACTTC	CASSEQGAYEQYF	TRBD1	TRBV2	TRBJ2-7	-
TGTGCCAGCAGCTTAGGACCCCGGGAGGGCCAAGATACGCAGTATTTT	CASSLGPREGQDTQYF	TRBD2	TRBV13	TRBJ2-3	few
TGTGCCTGGCACAGATATGGCGACGAGCAGTACTTC	CAWHRYGDEQYF	-	TRBV30	TRBJ2-7	-
TGTGCCTGGAGTGAATTTGGCAGGGGGGATGAAAAACTGTTTTTT	CAWSEFGRGDEKLFF	TRBD1	TRBV30	TRBJ1-4	-